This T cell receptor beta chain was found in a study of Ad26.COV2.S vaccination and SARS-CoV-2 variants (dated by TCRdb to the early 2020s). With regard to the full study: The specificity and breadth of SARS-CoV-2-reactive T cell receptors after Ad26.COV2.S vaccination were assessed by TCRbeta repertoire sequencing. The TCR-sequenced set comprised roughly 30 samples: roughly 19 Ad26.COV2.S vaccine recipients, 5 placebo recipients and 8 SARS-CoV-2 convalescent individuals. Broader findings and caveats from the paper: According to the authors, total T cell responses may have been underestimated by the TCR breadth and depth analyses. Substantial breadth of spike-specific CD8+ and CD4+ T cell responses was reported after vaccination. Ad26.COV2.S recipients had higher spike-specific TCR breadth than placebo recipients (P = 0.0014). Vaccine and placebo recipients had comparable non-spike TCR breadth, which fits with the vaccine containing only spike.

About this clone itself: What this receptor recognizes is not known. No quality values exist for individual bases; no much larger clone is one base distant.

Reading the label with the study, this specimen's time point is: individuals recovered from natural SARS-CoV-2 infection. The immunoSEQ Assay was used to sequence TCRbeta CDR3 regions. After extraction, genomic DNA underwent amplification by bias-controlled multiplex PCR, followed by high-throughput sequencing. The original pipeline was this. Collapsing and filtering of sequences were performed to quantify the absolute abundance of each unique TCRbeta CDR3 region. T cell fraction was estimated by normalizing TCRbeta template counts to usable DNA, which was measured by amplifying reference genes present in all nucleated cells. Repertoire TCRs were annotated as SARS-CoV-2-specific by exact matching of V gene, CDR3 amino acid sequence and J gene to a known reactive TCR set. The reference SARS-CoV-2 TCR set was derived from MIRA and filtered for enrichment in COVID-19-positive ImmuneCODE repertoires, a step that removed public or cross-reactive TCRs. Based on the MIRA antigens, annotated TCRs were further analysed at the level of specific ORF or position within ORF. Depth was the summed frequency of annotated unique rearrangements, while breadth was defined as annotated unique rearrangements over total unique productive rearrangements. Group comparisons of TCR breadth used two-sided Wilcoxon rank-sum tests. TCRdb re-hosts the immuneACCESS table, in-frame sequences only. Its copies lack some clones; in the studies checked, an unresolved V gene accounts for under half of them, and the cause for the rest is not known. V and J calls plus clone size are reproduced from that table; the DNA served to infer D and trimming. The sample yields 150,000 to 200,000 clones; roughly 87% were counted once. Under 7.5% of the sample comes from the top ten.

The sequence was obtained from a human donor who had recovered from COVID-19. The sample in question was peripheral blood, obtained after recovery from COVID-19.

The CDR3 region has the sequence CAISEGQPRYGYTF. The DNA sequence reads TGTGCCATCAGTGAAGGGCAGCCACGTTATGGCTACACCTTC. The sequence joins TRBV10-3 to TRBJ1-2; the D gene assignment is ambiguous. Sequences ENHRY (CDR1) and SYGVKD (CDR2) are obtained from the germline V gene. Trimming costs V 3 bases and J 5 bases, and their ends lie 13 bases apart. The CDR3 holds 14 amino acids from the cysteine to the phenylalanine. Only the CDR3 DNA stays, 42 bases, in frame from base 1.